This TCR beta chain comes out of a study of early stage breast cancer tumors (dated by TCRdb to about 2017). About the investigation overall: Of the roughly 15 invasive breast tumors, 12 to 13 were found to be estrogen receptor-positive, progesterone receptor-positive and HER2-negative. Most of the 12 ER+/PR+/HER2- tumors were invasive ductal carcinomas, while the other four were invasive lobular carcinomas. A total of 2,651,842 templates, representing roughly 1,100,000 unique clonotypes, were detected across all samples. On average, each sample had roughly 9.5-fold read coverage.

The full study reports these points: Repertoires from blood resembled normal breast more closely than tumor, and using blood as a reference for each tissue separated tumor from normal in most of the 16 patients. About 2.5-fold higher T cell density and higher clonality were observed in tumors than in adjacent normal breast tissue. Sequencing bulk genomic DNA from unsorted cells could not capture chain pairing or functional markers like CD4, CD8 and FOXP3. Enriched TCRB sequences shared across patients were found to be mostly commonly generated sequences that were unlikely to play an important role in the tumor microenvironment. The small cohort size prevented analysis by tumor subtype.

The study profiled bulk TCR beta-chain repertoires in matched peripheral blood, tumor and adjacent normal breast tissue taken from about 15 patients with early-stage breast cancer. Before surgery, about 5-10 mL of whole blood was collected into EDTA tubes and then processed within 2 hours. Ficoll-Paque centrifugation in SepMate-50 tubes was used to isolate peripheral blood mononuclear cells. PBMCs were cryopreserved in aliquots of roughly 1.9 to 4 million cells in roughly 90% FBS with about 10% DMSO and kept in liquid nitrogen. Genomic DNA was extracted with the Qiagen AllPrep DNA/RNA Mini kit. Each sample was amplified in two independent genomic DNA replicates, using about 0.47 ug for blood and around 1.4 ug for tumor or normal breast. TCRB sequencing of genomic DNA was carried out with the ImmunoSeq Intro kit according to the manufacturer's instructions. The multiplex PCR ran for 25 to 35 cycles using proprietary primers and spike-in control sequences for absolute quantification. Single-end 150-bp reads were used to sequence an 87-bp fragment spanning the CDR3 plus the flanking V and J genes. Each lane of an Illumina MiSeq using version 3.0 chemistry carried seven multiplexed samples, with two replicates per sample. From the authors' description of their analysis: Raw data were processed with the vendor's proprietary pipeline, and both replicates were merged into a single result per sample. Clonotypes were defined as productive rearrangements sharing the V-gene family, CDR3 amino acid sequence and J-gene segment. Clonality was calculated as 1 minus the normalized Shannon entropy (Pielou evenness) of TCRB abundances. To estimate T cell density, the total number of templates was divided by the number of input cells, which was inferred from the amount of DNA input. Recon with default parameters was used to estimate total repertoire diversity and clonality. A clonotype was considered tumor-enriched if its abundance in tumor exceeded 0.1% and was at least 32-fold higher than its abundance in normal breast. In TCRdb, the immuneACCESS table is reduced to in-frame sequences with V and J assigned. These tables do not hold every clone; where another copy was compared, an unresolved V gene accounts for under half, and the others remain unexplained. Clone size and the V and J calls come from that table; the DNA yielded D and trimming. The sample table lists 50,000 to 65,000 clones, about 80% of them with a count of one. The ten biggest clones cover approximately 3% of the sample.

A distance of 11 bases separates the germline ends of V and J, which lose 2 bases and 0 bases respectively. The germline V gene yields SGHAT for CDR1 and FQNNGV for CDR2. The CDR3 goes from the cysteine to the phenylalanine over 16 residues. The only DNA kept is the CDR3, 48 bases in frame from the first base. This clone was seen only once. Its antigen has not been determined. There are no base qualities to consult, and no much larger clone falls within one base. In this chain, TRBV11-2 is recombined with TRBJ2-1; TRBD2 is a possible D gene, resting on 6 matching bases. Sequencing was performed on blood. This receptor was taken from a person aged 25 to 40 with breast cancer. The CDR3 here reads CASSLFRGTSYNEQFF. The nucleotide sequence reads TGTGCCAGCAGCTTATTCCGCGGGACCTCCTACAATGAGCAGTTCTTC.